A selection of T cell receptor beta chains follows, all from one sample in a study of cytotoxic CD8 clonotypes in ibrutinib-treated CLL. This table comes from immunoSEQ multiplex PCR, and its TCRdb copy is limited to in-frame clones, with some not included. This table has about 310,000 clones, just under 80% appearing once. The material was PBMCs, obtained before ibrutinib treatment. These receptors all stem from a human donor with chronic lymphocytic leukemia. Both conserved end residues are part of each CDR3. The order of the fields is CDR3 length, D gene, V gene, clone size, J gene, CDR3 DNA, CDR3 protein. D genes are given only for firm matches. Size tells how often a clone was seen (once, few, many) or the class of an expanded clone, and some rows leave it out.

cdr3_length: 18
d_call: TRBD1
v_call: TRBV4-1
clone_size: once
j_call: TRBJ2-6
cdr3_nt: TGCGCCAGCAGCCAAGGCCCCGGGACAGGGTCTGGGGCCAACGTCCTGACTTTC
cdr3_aa: CASSQGPGTGSGANVLTF

cdr3_length: 13
d_call: TRBD2
v_call: TRBV7-8
clone_size: NA
j_call: TRBJ2-1
cdr3_nt: TGTGCCAGCAGTCGGCGGGAGGCCCACACACAGTTCTTC
cdr3_aa: CASSRREAHTQFF

cdr3_length: 12
d_call: NA
v_call: TRBV5-1
clone_size: NA
j_call: TRBJ2-5
cdr3_nt: TGCGCCAGCAGGGGTGTCCAAGAGACCCAGTACTTC
cdr3_aa: CASRGVQETQYF

cdr3_length: 14
d_call: TRBD1
v_call: TRBV15
clone_size: NA
j_call: TRBJ2-7
cdr3_nt: TGTGCCACCAGTCCGACAGGGGGGCCCTACGAGCAGTACTTC
cdr3_aa: CATSPTGGPYEQYF

cdr3_length: 14
d_call: NA
v_call: TRBV9
clone_size: NA
j_call: TRBJ1-2
cdr3_nt: TGTGCCAGCAGCGCCGGAGGGTCTAACTATGGCTACACCTTC
cdr3_aa: CASSAGGSNYGYTF

cdr3_length: 16
d_call: NA
v_call: TRBV4-2
clone_size: NA
j_call: TRBJ2-4
cdr3_nt: TGTGCCAGCAGCCAAGTCGGGGCCGTAGCCAAAAACATTCAGTACTTC
cdr3_aa: CASSQVGAVAKNIQYF

cdr3_length: 8
d_call: NA
v_call: TRBV6-5
clone_size: NA
j_call: TRBJ1-2
cdr3_nt: TGTGCCAGCAGTCCAAACACCTTC
cdr3_aa: CASSPNTF

cdr3_length: 14
d_call: NA
v_call: TRBV30
clone_size: NA
j_call: TRBJ1-3
cdr3_nt: TGTGCCTGGAGTTTGGAACACTCTGGAAACACCATATATTTT
cdr3_aa: CAWSLEHSGNTIYF

cdr3_length: 19
d_call: TRBD2
v_call: TRBV4-3
clone_size: NA
j_call: TRBJ2-1
cdr3_nt: TGCGCCAGCAGCCAACGAGGTCTAGCGGGAGTGGGGTCCTACAATGAGCAGTTCTTC
cdr3_aa: CASSQRGLAGVGSYNEQFF

cdr3_length: 15
d_call: NA
v_call: TRBV15
clone_size: NA
j_call: TRBJ1-3
cdr3_nt: TGTGCCACCAGCAGGGATGGGGTGCCTGGAAACACCATATATTTT
cdr3_aa: CATSRDGVPGNTIYF

cdr3_length: 14
d_call: NA
v_call: TRBV5-6
clone_size: NA
j_call: TRBJ2-2
cdr3_nt: TGTGCCAGCAGCTTCCGATCTCGATACGGGGAGCTGTTTTTT
cdr3_aa: CASSFRSRYGELFF

cdr3_length: 14
d_call: NA
v_call: TRBV7-2
clone_size: NA
j_call: TRBJ1-2
cdr3_nt: TGTGCCAGCAGGAGACCGGCAGAGGACTATGGCTACACCTTC
cdr3_aa: CASRRPAEDYGYTF

cdr3_length: 16
d_call: TRBD1
v_call: TRBV7-9
clone_size: NA
j_call: TRBJ2-3
cdr3_nt: TGTGCCAGCAGCCATCTCCGGGACAGGCCGACAGATACGCAGTATTTT
cdr3_aa: CASSHLRDRPTDTQYF

cdr3_length: 14
d_call: NA
v_call: TRBV27
clone_size: NA
j_call: TRBJ2-6
cdr3_nt: TGTGCCAGCAGTTCCGGCACTGGGGCCAACGTCCTGACTTTC
cdr3_aa: CASSSGTGANVLTF

cdr3_length: 16
d_call: TRBD2
v_call: TRBV29-1
clone_size: NA
j_call: TRBJ2-1
cdr3_nt: TGCAGCGCCTGGACTAGCGGGAGCGTACCCTACAATGAGCAGTTCTTC
cdr3_aa: CSAWTSGSVPYNEQFF

cdr3_length: 13
d_call: NA
v_call: TRBV6-1
clone_size: once
j_call: TRBJ1-1
cdr3_nt: TGTGCCAGCAGTAAGGGGAGCTACACTGAAGCTTTCTTT
cdr3_aa: CASSKGSYTEAFF

cdr3_length: 17
d_call: TRBD2
v_call: TRBV7-8
clone_size: NA
j_call: TRBJ2-5
cdr3_nt: TGTGCCAGCAGCGAGCTTGTACTAGCGGGAGAGGTTGAGACCCAGTACTTC
cdr3_aa: CASSELVLAGEVETQYF

cdr3_length: 14
d_call: NA
v_call: TRBV10-1
clone_size: NA
j_call: TRBJ2-1
cdr3_nt: TGCGCCAGCAGTGAGTCTTGGCGGTTCAATGAGCAGTTCTTC
cdr3_aa: CASSESWRFNEQFF

cdr3_length: 14
d_call: NA
v_call: TRBV25-1
clone_size: NA
j_call: TRBJ1-5
cdr3_nt: TGTGCCAGCAGAGGGGACACTAGCAATCAGCCCCAGCATTTT
cdr3_aa: CASRGDTSNQPQHF

cdr3_length: 13
d_call: TRBD2
v_call: TRBV7-9
clone_size: few
j_call: TRBJ2-7
cdr3_nt: TGTGCCAGCAGCTTAACTAGCGGCTACGAGCAGTACTTC
cdr3_aa: CASSLTSGYEQYF

cdr3_length: 13
d_call: NA
v_call: TRBV7-9
clone_size: NA
j_call: TRBJ2-7
cdr3_nt: TGTGCCAGCAGCCGGAGAAGCTCACCCGAGCAGTACTTC
cdr3_aa: CASSRRSSPEQYF

cdr3_length: 13
d_call: TRBD2
v_call: TRBV2
clone_size: NA
j_call: TRBJ2-7
cdr3_nt: TGTGCCAGCAGTCAGGGGACTAGCCCCGGGCAGTACTTC
cdr3_aa: CASSQGTSPGQYF

cdr3_length: 13
d_call: NA
v_call: TRBV18
clone_size: NA
j_call: TRBJ2-3
cdr3_nt: TGTGCCAGCTCACCACCTGCCGGAGATACGCAGTATTTT
cdr3_aa: CASSPPAGDTQYF

cdr3_length: 14
d_call: TRBD1
v_call: TRBV6-1
clone_size: NA
j_call: TRBJ2-7
cdr3_nt: TGTGCCAGCAGTGAATATAGGGACAGTACCGAGCAGTACTTC
cdr3_aa: CASSEYRDSTEQYF

cdr3_length: 15
d_call: NA
v_call: TRBV4-3
clone_size: once
j_call: TRBJ1-2
cdr3_nt: TGCGCCAGCAGCGGGGGGGTGACAGAAAACTATGGCTACACCTTC
cdr3_aa: CASSGGVTENYGYTF

cdr3_length: 13
d_call: NA
v_call: TRBV10-3
clone_size: NA
j_call: TRBJ1-1
cdr3_nt: TGTGCCATCAGTGAGGGACACCTGCGCGAAGCTTTCTTT
cdr3_aa: CAISEGHLREAFF

cdr3_length: 12
d_call: TRBD2
v_call: TRBV6-5
clone_size: NA
j_call: TRBJ2-7
cdr3_nt: TGTGCCAGCAGTGGGACTATTTCCGAGCAGTACTTC
cdr3_aa: CASSGTISEQYF

cdr3_length: 11
d_call: NA
v_call: TRBV2
clone_size: NA
j_call: TRBJ1-2
cdr3_nt: TGTGCCAGCAGGGCAAGTTATGGCTACACCTTC
cdr3_aa: CASRASYGYTF

cdr3_length: 15
d_call: NA
v_call: TRBV4-3
clone_size: NA
j_call: TRBJ2-2
cdr3_nt: TGCGCCAGCAGCCAAGAGTTTACCAATCTGGGGGAGCTGTTTTTT
cdr3_aa: CASSQEFTNLGELFF

cdr3_length: 16
d_call: TRBD2
v_call: TRBV28
clone_size: NA
j_call: TRBJ2-2
cdr3_nt: TGTGCCAGCAGCAACCCCCTAGCGGCTATCACCGGGGAGCTGTTTTTT
cdr3_aa: CASSNPLAAITGELFF

cdr3_length: 16
d_call: TRBD2
v_call: TRBV5-6
clone_size: NA
j_call: TRBJ2-3
cdr3_nt: TGTGCCAGCAGCTTGGTCGAGCGGGAGGCACCAGATACGCAGTATTTT
cdr3_aa: CASSLVEREAPDTQYF

cdr3_length: 14
d_call: NA
v_call: TRBV7-2
clone_size: NA
j_call: TRBJ2-1
cdr3_nt: TGTGCCAGCAGCTTATTTTGGGCAGGGAGTGAGCAGTTCTTC
cdr3_aa: CASSLFWAGSEQFF

cdr3_length: 15
d_call: NA
v_call: TRBV7-3
clone_size: NA
j_call: TRBJ2-1
cdr3_nt: TGTGCCAGCAGATTAGACTCGAGCTCCTACAATGAGCAGTTCTTC
cdr3_aa: CASRLDSSSYNEQFF

cdr3_length: 14
d_call: TRBD1
v_call: TRBV5-8
clone_size: NA
j_call: TRBJ1-2
cdr3_nt: TGTGCCAGCAGCCGAGGACAGGGCAACTATGGCTACACCTTC
cdr3_aa: CASSRGQGNYGYTF

cdr3_length: 14
d_call: TRBD1
v_call: TRBV14
clone_size: NA
j_call: TRBJ1-1
cdr3_nt: TGTGCCAGCAGCCAGACAGGGGGCAAGATTGAAGCTTTCTTT
cdr3_aa: CASSQTGGKIEAFF

cdr3_length: 15
d_call: NA
v_call: TRBV18
clone_size: NA
j_call: TRBJ2-1
cdr3_nt: TGTGCCAGCTCACCACGCGAGGGCGCGTACAATGAGCAGTTCTTC
cdr3_aa: CASSPREGAYNEQFF

cdr3_length: 13
d_call: TRBD1
v_call: TRBV6-5
clone_size: NA
j_call: TRBJ1-2
cdr3_nt: TGTGCCAGCAAGGGGGACAGGAACTATGGCTACACCTTC
cdr3_aa: CASKGDRNYGYTF

cdr3_length: 15
d_call: TRBD2
v_call: TRBV7-2
clone_size: NA
j_call: TRBJ2-3
cdr3_nt: TGTGCCAGCAGCTTAGGTGGTAGCGGGAGAGATACGCAGTATTTT
cdr3_aa: CASSLGGSGRDTQYF

cdr3_length: 16
d_call: TRBD1
v_call: TRBV7-9
clone_size: NA
j_call: TRBJ2-1
cdr3_nt: TGTGCCAGCAGCCTTAGGACAGGGGTGGAAGGCAATGAGCAGTTCTTC
cdr3_aa: CASSLRTGVEGNEQFF

cdr3_length: 15
d_call: NA
v_call: TRBV7-6
clone_size: NA
j_call: TRBJ2-2
cdr3_nt: TGTGCCAGCAGCTTAGCTCGGGAGTATACCGGGGAGCTGTTTTTT
cdr3_aa: CASSLAREYTGELFF

cdr3_length: 15
d_call: TRBD1
v_call: TRBV6-5
clone_size: NA
j_call: TRBJ2-7
cdr3_nt: TGTGCCAGCAGTGGTCCGGGACAGGGCTCCTACGAGCAGTACTTC
cdr3_aa: CASSGPGQGSYEQYF

cdr3_length: 15
d_call: NA
v_call: TRBV9
clone_size: NA
j_call: TRBJ2-7
cdr3_nt: TGTGCCAGCAGCGTAGGAGTTACAGGGAGCTACGAGCAGTACTTC
cdr3_aa: CASSVGVTGSYEQYF

cdr3_length: 13
d_call: TRBD1
v_call: TRBV5-6
clone_size: NA
j_call: TRBJ1-1
cdr3_nt: TGTGCCAGCAGCCGGACAGGGACCACTGAAGCTTTCTTT
cdr3_aa: CASSRTGTTEAFF

cdr3_length: 13
d_call: TRBD1
v_call: TRBV19
clone_size: once
j_call: TRBJ2-1
cdr3_nt: TGTGCCAGCGCCGAGGGGGCCCACAATGAGCAGTTCTTC
cdr3_aa: CASAEGAHNEQFF

cdr3_length: 14
d_call: NA
v_call: TRBV10-3
clone_size: NA
j_call: TRBJ2-7
cdr3_nt: TGTGCCATCAGTGCTCTGGTGGGGGGCTACGAGCAGTACTTC
cdr3_aa: CAISALVGGYEQYF

cdr3_length: 14
d_call: NA
v_call: TRBV7-9
clone_size: NA
j_call: TRBJ1-5
cdr3_nt: TGTGCCAGCAGTTGGGCAGAAAGCAATCAGCCCCAGCATTTT
cdr3_aa: CASSWAESNQPQHF

cdr3_length: 16
d_call: TRBD1
v_call: TRBV11-3
clone_size: once
j_call: TRBJ2-1
cdr3_nt: TGTGCCAGCAGCTTAGATCGGGACAGAGCAAACAATGAGCAGTTCTTC
cdr3_aa: CASSLDRDRANNEQFF

cdr3_length: 18
d_call: TRBD1
v_call: TRBV27
clone_size: NA
j_call: TRBJ2-7
cdr3_nt: TGTGCCAGCAGTTTTTGGGACAGGGTTGATCACGACCTCCACGAGCAGTACTTC
cdr3_aa: CASSFWDRVDHDLHEQYF

cdr3_length: 13
d_call: NA
v_call: TRBV18
clone_size: once
j_call: TRBJ2-7
cdr3_nt: TGTGCCAGCTCACCCGGGATTTACTACGAGCAGTACTTC
cdr3_aa: CASSPGIYYEQYF